Below, one TCR beta chain is given with its context. In the authors' methods: Estimates of nucleated cell counts were drawn from the amplification of reference gene primers. TCRdb's table, derived via immunoSEQ multiplex PCR, lists solely in-frame clones and lacks some. V and J calls and clone size come straight from that table; D and trimming were deduced from the DNA. Altogether a few hundred thousand clones are present, 75% to 90% being singletons, with the ten largest covering 3.5% to 5.5%. V was shortened by 4 bases and J by 3 bases, with 19 bases between the two germline ends. The germline V gene has CDR1 SGHDT and CDR2 YYEEEE. The CDR3 totals 16 residues. The source of the sample is a study of blood T cell repertoires in COVID-19. At the level of the study: The United States, Italy and Spain supplied acute and convalescent COVID-19 samples. T cells, B-cell-depleted T cells, or PBMCs supplied cDNA or gDNA.

Sequenced input: peripheral blood. The chain joins TRBV5-6 to TRBJ1-2; perhaps TRBD1 as D (5 bases). The clonotype originates from a man in his 60s who had recovered from COVID-19. DNA for the CDR3: TGTGCCAGCAGCGACCGACGGAGGGGCTCGGACTATGGCTACACCTTC. Residues: CASSDRRRGSDYGYTF.